This T cell receptor beta chain stems from a study of blood T cell repertoires in COVID-19. Whole-study context: Some COVID-19 samples were acute and others convalescent; all came from the United States, Italy and Spain.

Per the original data handling: Reference gene primers were amplified, and this amplification served to estimate nucleated cell counts. The protocol was immunoSEQ multiplex PCR, while the TCRdb copy is restricted to in-frame clones and leaves out a portion. The V and J calls and the clone size are those of that table, but D and trimming were determined from the DNA. The repertoire holds approximately 220,000 clones, 90% seen once, with approximately 1.1% in the top ten. From germline, CDR1 is MGHDK and CDR2 SYGVNS. V gave up 2 bases and J gave up 5 bases; unmatched junction bases: 8. This CDR3 has 16 amino acids. For recovered donors of Cohort 3, there were two negative PCRs, clearance, or symptom resolution.

The clonotype comes from a man aged 25-40 years who had recovered from COVID-19. Sequencing input: PBMCs or T cells enriched from blood (not recorded which). The chain recombines TRBV25-1 with TRBJ1-4, with 7 bases that match TRBD1. The CDR3 sequence: CASSEGQVGLNEKLFF. The CDR3 DNA reads as TGTGCCAGCAGTGAAGGACAGGTAGGCCTCAATGAAAAACTGTTTTTT.